These T cell receptor beta chains were read from a single sample in a study of naive and memory T cell subsets. Via MiXCR, TCRdb re-called the UMI-ligation and nested PCR reads, giving one row per CDR3 protein. The sample records about 90,000 distinct CDR3 sequences, roughly 10% being singletons. The sequenced sample consisted of naive CD4+ T cells from blood. These receptors originate from a human donor in good health. CDR3s leave out the opening cysteine and the closing phenylalanine or tryptophan. A row's size may be missing; if present it is once, few, many or a size class.

clone_size j_call v_call cdr3_aa
many TRBJ1-3 TRBV11-3 ASSLDHSSGNTIY
many TRBJ2-7 TRBV2 ASRQYEQY
NA TRBJ1-1 TRBV6-5 ASSQGLGGNTEAF
NA TRBJ2-3 TRBV7-2 ASSLGSISTDTQY
NA TRBJ1-1 TRBV29-1 SVERVLQTEAF
many TRBJ2-3 TRBV28 ASSLPASGGSTDTQY
many TRBJ2-5 TRBV7-6 ASSRGQQETQY
few TRBJ1-2 TRBV27 ASSFNRFAGYT
few TRBJ1-5 TRBV5-4 ASSLGPGQPQH
NA TRBJ1-2 TRBV6-5 ASTHQRTGGVYGYT
many TRBJ2-7 TRBV20-1 SASPGGITYEQY
few TRBJ1-2 TRBV6-2/TRBV6-3 ASRGSGTANYGYT
few TRBJ2-3 TRBV29-1 SVEEIRLGTDTQY
many TRBJ2-5 TRBV28 AAGGLLRRETQY
NA TRBJ1-2 TRBV4-2 ASSTGLYGYT
few TRBJ2-3 TRBV24-1 AASRGQGKFTDTQY
NA TRBJ2-7 TRBV12-3/TRBV12-4 ASSLGSRGYEQY
NA TRBJ2-2 TRBV5-1 ASSLVVIQANTGELF
NA TRBJ2-5 TRBV5-1 ASSLARLAGDSETQY
few TRBJ1-2 TRBV3-1 ASSAEFTRTGGLANYGYT
NA TRBJ2-1 TRBV2 ATRGEQF
few TRBJ2-7 TRBV6-2/TRBV6-3 ASSERRGQNYEQY
NA TRBJ1-3 TRBV12-3/TRBV12-4 ASSFGYSGNTIY
many TRBJ1-5 TRBV20-1 SAREGVYSNQPQH
few TRBJ2-5 TRBV29-1 SVVGQPGETQY
NA TRBJ2-1 TRBV14 ASSQGRQDNEQF
few TRBJ2-3 TRBV10-3 AIRPGSTDTQY
few TRBJ1-5 TRBV6-2/TRBV6-3 ASSYANRGGQPQH
NA TRBJ1-1 TRBV12-3/TRBV12-4 ASSNRLGTEAF
NA TRBJ2-5 TRBV20-1 SAKFTGTRLQETQY
many TRBJ1-5 TRBV2 ASSVEGGLSNQPQH
NA TRBJ2-7 TRBV7-2 ASSFQGAVSSYEQY
many TRBJ2-7 TRBV6-2/TRBV6-3 ASSLLDRDLYEQY
NA TRBJ1-1 TRBV5-1 ASSFRGDMNTEAF
many TRBJ2-7 TRBV6-1 ASRPGGREQY
few TRBJ1-4 TRBV12-3/TRBV12-4 ASSLGAGTHNEKLF
many TRBJ1-3 TRBV7-2 ASSWGTASTSGNTIY
NA TRBJ1-6 TRBV20-1 SARDQFFLDRMSSYNSPLH
NA TRBJ2-2 TRBV5-1 ASSLQSTGELF
NA TRBJ2-7 TRBV18 ASSATGGNYEQY
NA TRBJ1-6 TRBV25-1 ATNGIQGPSNSPLH
few TRBJ2-5 TRBV5-1 ASSSRIPARGGAETQY
few TRBJ2-7 TRBV7-9 ASTHLSVTGQY
few TRBJ2-7 TRBV11-3 ASSLGGTGGFEQY
few TRBJ2-7 TRBV20-1 SARDLRAGGYEQY
NA TRBJ2-1 TRBV7-7 ASSPRSSSYNEQF
NA TRBJ2-7 TRBV5-1 ASSPTTDPAYEQY
NA TRBJ1-5 TRBV7-9 ASSLAGGNNQPQH
NA TRBJ2-1 TRBV3-1 ASSHLGGEQF
NA TRBJ2-1 TRBV7-2 ASSLVLPLAGNYNEQF
few TRBJ2-1 TRBV20-1 SASKRGNNEQF